This T cell receptor (beta chain) is drawn from a study of cytomegalovirus exposure and HLA in healthy donors. Whole-study findings and limits: In presence/absence analyses, roughly uniform sequencing depth across donors was assumed. Most observed TCR sequences were rare, whereas some public TCRs were detected in many donors. Later on, analysis showed that most CMV-associated TCR beta chains appeared to be HLA-restricted.

PCR employed 60 Vbeta and 13 Jbeta primers. The repertoire was sequenced with immunoSEQ multiplex PCR; TCRdb's copy has only in-frame clones and lacks some. Here the sample spans approximately 130,000 clones, 70% to 80% being singletons. As regards this clone: Antigen: not known.

At the time of sampling, donors were nominally healthy, though unrecorded immune exposures were likely. The CDR3 sequence is 14 residues long. V lost 2 bases to trimming and J lost 1 base, with 6 bases between them. Germline CDR1 reads MNHNS; CDR2 reads SASEGT. The V and J genes are TRBV6-1 and TRBJ1-5; D perhaps matches TRBD1 (5 bases). Sequenced material: PBMCs. This TCR was sampled from a man in his fifties in good health and CMV-seronegative. This chain's CDR3 is CASSESGSNQPQHF. CDR3 nucleotide sequence: TGTGCCAGCAGTGAATCAGGGAGCAATCAGCCCCAGCATTTT.